The rows below give T cell receptor beta chains drawn from one sample of a study of blood T cells in healthy people across ages. MiXCR, applied by TCRdb to the 5' RACE reads, yields one record per CDR3 protein. The sample has roughly 1.4 million distinct CDR3 sequences, roughly 60% seen once. The sequenced sample was blood. The source of these receptors is a man aged 18 to 30 in good health. Both conserved end residues are part of each CDR3. The D gene is left open where the match is weak. Clone size is stated in some rows and not others, as once, few, many or a class when expanded.

NA | NA | TRBJ2-6 | TRBV20-1 | TGCAGTGCCCAAGAATTTGGGGCCAACGTCCTGACTTTC | CSAQEFGANVLTF
NA | NA | TRBJ2-7 | TRBV20-1 | TGCAGTGCTAGACCCTTCAGCTCCTACGAGCAGTACTTC | CSARPFSSYEQYF
NA | NA | TRBJ1-2 | TRBV5-1 | TGCGCCAGCAGCTTGGCTCCAGTCCAGGGGTTCAATGGCTACACCTTC | CASSLAPVQGFNGYTF
NA | TRBD1 | TRBJ2-7 | TRBV20-1 | TGCAGTGCTAGGACCGGGACAGGGGACTACGAGCAGTACTTC | CSARTGTGDYEQYF
few | NA | TRBJ2-7 | TRBV2 | TGTGCCAGCAGCCATACATTCCTAGCCTACGAGCAGTACTTC | CASSHTFLAYEQYF
few | NA | TRBJ2-7 | TRBV15 | TGTGCCACCAGCAGAGATTTGAACAGGGTCTACGAGCAGTACTTC | CATSRDLNRVYEQYF
NA | TRBD2 | TRBJ2-5 | TRBV27 | TGTGCCAGCAGTCTACGGGGGGGGCGGCTTCAAGAGACCCAGTACTTC | CASSLRGGRLQETQYF
NA | NA | TRBJ1-1 | TRBV11-2 | TGTGCCAGCAGCTTATGGACGGGGGGTGGGTACACTGAAGCTTTCTTT | CASSLWTGGGYTEAFF
NA | NA | TRBJ2-3 | TRBV7-9 | TGTGCCAGCAGCTCAAGGGGTTACTTCTACACAGATACGCAGTATTTT | CASSSRGYFYTDTQYF
NA | NA | TRBJ2-5 | TRBV28 | TGTGCCAGCAGGCTAGGAGCGGGCCACCAAGAGACCCAGTACTTC | CASRLGAGHQETQYF
NA | NA | TRBJ2-7 | TRBV10-3 | TGTGCCATCAGTGCCCCTCGGGATAGCGCGGACTACGAGCAGTACTTC | CAISAPRDSADYEQYF
NA | NA | TRBJ2-7 | TRBV25-1 | TGTGCCAGCAGTGAAACTTCCCACAGACAGACCTACGAGCAGTACTTC | CASSETSHRQTYEQYF
NA | NA | TRBJ1-1 | TRBV7-9 | TGTGCCAGCATAGAAGGCGGGGAAGCTTTCTTT | CASIEGGEAFF
NA | TRBD2 | TRBJ2-1 | TRBV29-1 | TGCAGCGTCCGAGGACTAGCGGGCCTTACTGAGCAGTTCTTC | CSVRGLAGLTEQFF
NA | TRBD2 | TRBJ2-3 | TRBV5-1 | TGCGCCAGCAGCCTCCTAGCGGGACGGATGCCAGATACGCAGTATTTT | CASSLLAGRMPDTQYF
NA | NA | TRBJ2-7 | TRBV4-1 | TGCGCCAGCAGCCACCAGGGTTCCAGCTCCTACGAGCAGTACTTC | CASSHQGSSSYEQYF
NA | TRBD1 | TRBJ2-4 | TRBV20-1 | TGCAGTGCTAGTTACCGGGACAGGGGGCTTGAGCAGTACTTC | CSASYRDRGLEQYF
many | TRBD1 | TRBJ2-7 | TRBV7-9 | TGTGCCAGCAGCTCCGGGACAGAGTCCTACGAGCAGTACTTC | CASSSGTESYEQYF
NA | NA | TRBJ2-7 | TRBV12-3/TRBV12-4 | TGTGCCAGCAGTTTAGGGTCGGGGAAACTATCCGAGCAGTACTTC | CASSLGSGKLSEQYF
NA | NA | TRBJ2-5 | TRBV4-3 | TGCGCCAGCAGCCAAGTTGGGGGAAGTGAGGAGACCCAGTACTTC | CASSQVGGSEETQYF
few | TRBD2 | TRBJ2-7 | TRBV7-8 | TGTGCCAGCCAAGGGAGGGAGTACGAGCAGTACTTC | CASQGREYEQYF
NA | NA | TRBJ2-6 | TRBV27 | TGTGCCAGCAGCCTCCAAGGGACCAACGTCCTGACTTTC | CASSLQGTNVLTF
few | NA | TRBJ2-3 | TRBV10-3 | TGTGCCATCAGTGGAAGTGACACAGATACGCAGTATTTT | CAISGSDTDTQYF
once | TRBD1 | TRBJ2-5 | TRBV20-1 | TGCAGTGCCATTGGACAGGGGGGAGCAGAGACCCAGTACTTC | CSAIGQGGAETQYF
NA | NA | TRBJ1-4 | TRBV20-1 | TGCAGTGCTAGAGACCCAGAGGCGGAGGCTGAAAAACTGTTTTTT | CSARDPEAEAEKLFF
NA | NA | TRBJ2-5 | TRBV7-8 | TGTGCCAGCAACCACGCTCAAATCCAAGAGACCCAGCACTTC | CASNHAQIQETQHF
NA | TRBD1 | TRBJ2-2 | TRBV4-1 | TGCGCCAGCAGGGACCATTCAGGGGGTCCCGGGGAGCTGTTTTTT | CASRDHSGGPGELFF
few | NA | TRBJ2-7 | TRBV29-1 | TGCAGCGTTGTGCATGCGTCCACCTACGAGCAGTACTTC | CSVVHASTYEQYF
once | TRBD1 | TRBJ1-5 | TRBV19 | TGTGCCAGTAGTGGTGGGACAGCGTCCAATCAGCCCCAGCATTTT | CASSGGTASNQPQHF
NA | TRBD1 | TRBJ2-1 | TRBV7-9 | TGTGCCAGCAGCTTAAGAGGCCGACAGGGTACGGATGAGCAGTTCTTC | CASSLRGRQGTDEQFF
NA | TRBD1 | TRBJ1-2 | TRBV12-3/TRBV12-4 | TGTGCCAGCAGTACCATGGCTGGGACAGGGTATGTTTTCGATGGCTACACCTTC | CASSTMAGTGYVFDGYTF
once | NA | TRBJ2-2 | TRBV20-1 | TGCAGTGCCCCCGGCGGGCGCACCGGGGAGCTGTTTTTT | CSAPGGRTGELFF
once | TRBD2 | TRBJ2-7 | TRBV9 | TGTGCCAGCAGCCCCTCAAGCGGGGCTTACTACGAGCAGTACTTC | CASSPSSGAYYEQYF
once | NA | TRBJ1-2 | TRBV7-9 | TGTGCCAGCAGCTTAGATGGGACGGTGATCTATGGCTACACCTTC | CASSLDGTVIYGYTF
few | NA | TRBJ1-5 | TRBV24-1 | TGTGCCACCCAGGGGCCGTTCAATCAGCCCCAGCATTTT | CATQGPFNQPQHF
few | NA | TRBJ1-1 | TRBV12-3/TRBV12-4 | TGTGCCAGCAGTTTCGGACAGCCGAACACTGAAGCTTTCTTT | CASSFGQPNTEAFF
NA | NA | TRBJ1-4 | TRBV3-1 | TGTGCCAGCAGCCAACGAGGTTCAACTAATGAAAAACTGTTTTTT | CASSQRGSTNEKLFF